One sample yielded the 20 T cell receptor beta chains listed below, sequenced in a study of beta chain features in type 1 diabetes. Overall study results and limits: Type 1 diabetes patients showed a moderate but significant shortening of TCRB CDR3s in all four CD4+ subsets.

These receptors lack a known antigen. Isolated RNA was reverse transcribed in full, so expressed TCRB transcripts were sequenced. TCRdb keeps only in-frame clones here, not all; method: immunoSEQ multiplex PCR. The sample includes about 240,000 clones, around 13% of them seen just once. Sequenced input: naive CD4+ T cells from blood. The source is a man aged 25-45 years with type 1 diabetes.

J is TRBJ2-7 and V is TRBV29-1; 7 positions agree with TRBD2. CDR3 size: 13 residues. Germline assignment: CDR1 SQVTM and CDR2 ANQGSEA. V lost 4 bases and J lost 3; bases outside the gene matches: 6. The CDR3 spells CSVAFGGDYEQYF. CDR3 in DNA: TGCAGCGTTGCTTTTGGGGGGGACTACGAGCAGTACTTC.

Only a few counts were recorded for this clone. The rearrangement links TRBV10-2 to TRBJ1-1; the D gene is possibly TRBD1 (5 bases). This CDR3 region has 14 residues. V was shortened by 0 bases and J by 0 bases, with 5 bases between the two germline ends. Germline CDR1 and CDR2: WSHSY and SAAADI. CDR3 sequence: CASSESGVNTEAFF. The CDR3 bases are TGCGCCAGCAGTGAGTCAGGGGTGAACACTGAAGCTTTCTTT.

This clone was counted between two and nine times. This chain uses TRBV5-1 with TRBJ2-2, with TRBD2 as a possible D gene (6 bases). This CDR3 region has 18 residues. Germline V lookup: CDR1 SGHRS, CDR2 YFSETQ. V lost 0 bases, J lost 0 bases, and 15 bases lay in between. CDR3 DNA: TGCGCCAGCAGCTTGGCCGAGTCTAGCGACGCGAACACCGGGGAGCTGTTTTTT. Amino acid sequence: CASSLAESSDANTGELFF.

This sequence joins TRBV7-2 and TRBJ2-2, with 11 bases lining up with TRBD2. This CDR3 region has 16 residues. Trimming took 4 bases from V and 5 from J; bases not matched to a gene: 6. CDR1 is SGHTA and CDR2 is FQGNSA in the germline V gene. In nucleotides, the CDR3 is TGTGCCAGCAGCTCAGGGACTAGCGGAGGGACCGGGGAGCTGTTTTTT. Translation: CASSSGTSGGTGELFF. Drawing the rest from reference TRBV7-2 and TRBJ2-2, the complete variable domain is GAGVSQSPSNKVTEKGKDVELRCDPISGHTALYWYRQSLGQGLEFLIYFQGNSAPDKSGLPSDRFSAERTGGSVSTLTIQRTQQEDSAVYLCASSSGTSGGTGELFFGEGSRLTVL.

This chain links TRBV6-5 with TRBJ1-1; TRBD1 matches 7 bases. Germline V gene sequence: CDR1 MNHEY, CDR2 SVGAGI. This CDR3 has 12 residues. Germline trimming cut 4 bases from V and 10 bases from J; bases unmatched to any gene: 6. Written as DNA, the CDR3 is TGTGCCAGCAGTTCCGTCGACAGGGTAGCTTTCTTT. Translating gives CASSSVDRVAFF.

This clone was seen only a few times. CDR3 protein: CASSPGTGGPDTQYF. Written as DNA, the CDR3 is TGTGCCAGCAGTCCCGGGACAGGGGGACCAGATACGCAGTATTTT. This chain connects TRBV2 to TRBJ2-3, with TRBD1 matching over 11 bases. Losses at the gene ends were 5 bases for V and 4 bases for J; bases not matched to a gene: 5. The CDR3 has 15 residues. The germline V gene has CDR1 SNHLY and CDR2 FYNNEI.

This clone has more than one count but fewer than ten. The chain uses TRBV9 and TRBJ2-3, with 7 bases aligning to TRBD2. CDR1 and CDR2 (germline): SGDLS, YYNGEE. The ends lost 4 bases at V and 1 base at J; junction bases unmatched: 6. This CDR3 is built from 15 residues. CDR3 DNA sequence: TGTGCCAGCAGCCCCCAGCGGGGCGGCACAGATACGCAGTATTTT. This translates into CASSPQRGGTDTQYF. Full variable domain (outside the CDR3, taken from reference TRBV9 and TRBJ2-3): DSGVTQTPKHLITATGQRVTLRCSPRSGDLSVYWYQQSLDQGLQFLIQYYNGEERAKGNILERFSAQQFPDLHSELNLSSLELGDSALYFCASSPQRGGTDTQYFGPGTRLTVL.

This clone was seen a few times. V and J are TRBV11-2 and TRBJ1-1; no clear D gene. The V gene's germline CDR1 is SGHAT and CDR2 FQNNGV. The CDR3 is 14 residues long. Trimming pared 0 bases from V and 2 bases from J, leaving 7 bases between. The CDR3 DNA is TGTGCCAGCAGCTTAGATCAGACAAACACTGAAGCTTTCTTT. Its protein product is CASSLDQTNTEAFF.

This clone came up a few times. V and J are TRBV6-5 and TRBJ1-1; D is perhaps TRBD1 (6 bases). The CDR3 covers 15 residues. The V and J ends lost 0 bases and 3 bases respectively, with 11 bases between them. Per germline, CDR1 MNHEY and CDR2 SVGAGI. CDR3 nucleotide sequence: TGTGCCAGCAGTTACTCGAACAGGGCGGACACTGAAGCTTTCTTT. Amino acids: CASSYSNRADTEAFF.

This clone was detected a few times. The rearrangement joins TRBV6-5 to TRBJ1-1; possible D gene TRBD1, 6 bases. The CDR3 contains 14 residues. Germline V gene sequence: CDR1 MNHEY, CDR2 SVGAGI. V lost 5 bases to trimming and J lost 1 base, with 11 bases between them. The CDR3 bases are TGTGCCAGCAGTCGACAGGAGTCGAACACTGAAGCTTTCTTT. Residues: CASSRQESNTEAFF.

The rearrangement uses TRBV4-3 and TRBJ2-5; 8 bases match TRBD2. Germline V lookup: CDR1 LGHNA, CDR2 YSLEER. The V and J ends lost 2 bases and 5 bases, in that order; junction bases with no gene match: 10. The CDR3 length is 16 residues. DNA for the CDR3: TGCGCCAGCAGCCAACGTAGCGGGGCCCCCCAGGAGACCCAGTACTTC. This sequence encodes CASSQRSGAPQETQYF.

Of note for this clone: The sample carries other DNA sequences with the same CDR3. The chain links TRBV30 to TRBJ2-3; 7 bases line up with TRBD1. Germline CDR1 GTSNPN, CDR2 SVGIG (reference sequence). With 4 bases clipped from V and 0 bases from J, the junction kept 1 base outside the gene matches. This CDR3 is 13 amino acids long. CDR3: CAWTGGSTDTQYF. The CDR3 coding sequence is TGTGCCTGGACAGGGGGTAGCACAGATACGCAGTATTTT.

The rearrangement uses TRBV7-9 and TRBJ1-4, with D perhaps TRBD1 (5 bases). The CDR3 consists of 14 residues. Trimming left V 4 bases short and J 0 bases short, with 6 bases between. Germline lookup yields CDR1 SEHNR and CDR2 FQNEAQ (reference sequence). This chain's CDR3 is CASSSGSTNEKLFF. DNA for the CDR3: TGTGCCAGCAGCTCAGGGTCAACTAATGAAAAACTGTTTTTT.

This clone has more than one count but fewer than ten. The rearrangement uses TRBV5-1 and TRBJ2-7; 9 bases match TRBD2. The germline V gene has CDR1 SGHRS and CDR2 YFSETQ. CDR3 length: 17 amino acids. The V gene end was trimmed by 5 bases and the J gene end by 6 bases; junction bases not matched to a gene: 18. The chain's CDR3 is CASSIRASGTPLGEQYF. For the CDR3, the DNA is TGCGCCAGCAGTATCCGGGCTAGCGGGACTCCCCTGGGCGAGCAGTACTTC. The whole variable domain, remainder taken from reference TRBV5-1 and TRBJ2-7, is KAGVTQTPRYLIKTRGQQVTLSCSPISGHRSVSWYQQTPGQGLQFLFEYFSETQRNKGNFPGRFSGRQFSNSRSEMNVSTLELGDSALYLCASSIRASGTPLGEQYFGPGTRLTVT.

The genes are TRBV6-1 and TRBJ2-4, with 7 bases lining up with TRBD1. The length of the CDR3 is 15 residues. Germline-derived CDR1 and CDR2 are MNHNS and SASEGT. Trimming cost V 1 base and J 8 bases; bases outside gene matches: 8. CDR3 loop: CASSEGAGGSDIQYF. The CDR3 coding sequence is TGTGCCAGCAGTGAAGGGGCAGGGGGAAGCGACATTCAGTACTTC.

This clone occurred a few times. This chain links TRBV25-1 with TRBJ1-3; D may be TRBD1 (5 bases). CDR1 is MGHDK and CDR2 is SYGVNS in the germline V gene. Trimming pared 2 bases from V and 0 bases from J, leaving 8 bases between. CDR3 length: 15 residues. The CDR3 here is CASSEPGASGNTIYF. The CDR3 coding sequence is TGTGCCAGCAGTGAACCTGGGGCCTCTGGAAACACCATATATTTT.

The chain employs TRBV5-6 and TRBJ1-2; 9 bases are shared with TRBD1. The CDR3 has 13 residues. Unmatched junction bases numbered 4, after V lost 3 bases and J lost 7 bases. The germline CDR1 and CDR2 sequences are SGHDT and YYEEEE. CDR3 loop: CASSSRTGAGYTF. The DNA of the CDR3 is TGTGCCAGCAGCTCCCGGACAGGGGCTGGCTACACCTTC.

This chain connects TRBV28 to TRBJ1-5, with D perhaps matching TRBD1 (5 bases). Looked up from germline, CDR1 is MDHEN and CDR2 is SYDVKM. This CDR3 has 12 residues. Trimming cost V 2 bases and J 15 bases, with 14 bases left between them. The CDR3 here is CASSLLRGGWHF. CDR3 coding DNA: TGTGCCAGCAGTTTACTCCGGGGGGGATGGCATTTT.

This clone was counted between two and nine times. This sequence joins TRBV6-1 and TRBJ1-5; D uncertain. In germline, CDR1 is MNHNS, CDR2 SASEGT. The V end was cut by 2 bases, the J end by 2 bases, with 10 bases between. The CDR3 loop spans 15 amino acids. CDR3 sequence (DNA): TGTGCCAGCAGTGAATGGGCGAGGGGCAATCAGCCCCAGCATTTT. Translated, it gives CASSEWARGNQPQHF.

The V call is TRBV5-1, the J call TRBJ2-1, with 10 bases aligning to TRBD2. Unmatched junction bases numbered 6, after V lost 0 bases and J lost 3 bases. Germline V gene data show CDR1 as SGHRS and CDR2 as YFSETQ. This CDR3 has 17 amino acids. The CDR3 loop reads CASSLASTSGIYNEQFF. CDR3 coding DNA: TGCGCCAGCAGCTTGGCCTCAACTAGCGGGATCTACAATGAGCAGTTCTTC. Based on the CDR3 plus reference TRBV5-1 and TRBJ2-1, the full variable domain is KAGVTQTPRYLIKTRGQQVTLSCSPISGHRSVSWYQQTPGQGLQFLFEYFSETQRNKGNFPGRFSGRQFSNSRSEMNVSTLELGDSALYLCASSLASTSGIYNEQFFGPGTRLTVL.